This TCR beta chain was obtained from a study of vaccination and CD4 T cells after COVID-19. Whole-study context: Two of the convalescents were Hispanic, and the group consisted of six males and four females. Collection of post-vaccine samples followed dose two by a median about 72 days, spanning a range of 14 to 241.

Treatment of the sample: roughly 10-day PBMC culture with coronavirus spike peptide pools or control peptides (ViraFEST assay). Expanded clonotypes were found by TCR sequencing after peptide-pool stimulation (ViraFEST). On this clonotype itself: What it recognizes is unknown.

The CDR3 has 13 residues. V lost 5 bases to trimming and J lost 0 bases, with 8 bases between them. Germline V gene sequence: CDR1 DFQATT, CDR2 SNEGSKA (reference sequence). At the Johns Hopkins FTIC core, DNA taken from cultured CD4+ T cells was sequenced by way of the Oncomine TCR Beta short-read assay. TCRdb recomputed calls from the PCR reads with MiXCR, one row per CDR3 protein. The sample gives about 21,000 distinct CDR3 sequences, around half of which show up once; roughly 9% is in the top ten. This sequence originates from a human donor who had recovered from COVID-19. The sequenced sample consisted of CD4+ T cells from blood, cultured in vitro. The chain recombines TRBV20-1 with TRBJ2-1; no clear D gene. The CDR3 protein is CSAPRVSYNEQFF. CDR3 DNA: TGCAGTGCTCCCCGGGTCTCCTACAATGAGCAGTTCTTC.